The 9 T cell receptor beta chains below were found in one sample sequenced in a study of human T cells and chemical hapten exposure. TCRdb itself ran the RACE reads through MiXCR, one entry per CDR3 protein. The sample records over 85,000 distinct CDR3 sequences, 9.3% being singletons. Time point of the sample: patch test 2, 6 weeks after DPC sensitization. Treatment specified: therapeutic diphenylcyclopropenone sensitization with weekly scalp DPC. The input for sequencing was whole blood, taken in connection with sensitization to the hapten diphenylcyclopropenone (DPC). The receptor set was obtained from a woman between 35 and 50 years old with alopecia areata. Some clones in this sample may be carry-over from other donors' samples.

This clonotype was counted at least ten times. The gene calls are TRBV28 and TRBJ2-1; 13 nucleotides agree with TRBD2. CDR3 length: 15 amino acids. V shed 6 bases, J shed 10 bases, and the junction held 9 bases outside the gene matches. Germline V gene data show CDR1 as MDHEN and CDR2 as SYDVKM. The CDR3 region is CASSLRTSGSLEQFF. CDR3 in DNA: TGTGCCAGCAGCCTTCGGACTAGCGGGAGTTTGGAGCAGTTCTTC.

V is TRBV6-6 and J is TRBJ1-5; D unclear. This CDR3 is 13 amino acids long. V was shortened by 5 bases and J by 5 bases, with 10 bases between the two germline ends. Germline loops: CDR1 MNHNY, CDR2 SVGAGI (reference sequence). The CDR3 spells CASSTYTDQPQHF. CDR3 DNA: TGTGCCAGCAGTACCTACACGGATCAGCCCCAGCATTTT.

This clonotype was recorded a few times. The CDR3 protein is CAISPSGGDNEQFF. In DNA form, the CDR3 reads TGTGCCATCAGCCCTAGCGGGGGAGACAATGAGCAGTTCTTC. The chain recombines TRBV10-3 with TRBJ2-1; TRBD2 matches at 10 bases. There are 14 residues in the CDR3. V shed 6 bases and J 5 bases; nucleotides not matched to a gene: 4. Germline V CDR1 and CDR2: ENHRY, SYGVKD.

J is TRBJ1-2 and V is TRBV30, with D unclear. Looked up from germline, CDR1 is GTSNPN and CDR2 is SVGIG (reference sequence). The V end was cut by 2 bases, the J end by 1 base, with 5 bases between. The CDR3 extends over 12 amino acids. The CDR3 bases are TGTGCCTGGAGTCTGGTTAACTATGGCTACACCTTC. Its protein product is CAWSLVNYGYTF.

The chain uses TRBV14 and TRBJ2-7; D unclear. Germline CDR1 is SGHDN and CDR2 is FVKESK. V gave up 4 bases and J gave up 2 bases, with 15 bases separating them. The CDR3 sequence is 15 residues long. This CDR3 reads CASSPLGSQPYEQYF. DNA of the CDR3: TGTGCCAGCAGCCCTCTCGGGTCGCAGCCCTACGAGCAGTACTTC.

This clonotype was observed many times. The chain carries TRBV13 and TRBJ1-2; D not resolved. CDR3 length: 13 residues. Deletions cut 0 bases from V and 3 bases from J, with 5 bases between. Germline-derived CDR1 and CDR2 are PRHDT and FYEKMQ (reference sequence). The CDR3 nucleotides read TGTGCCAGCAGCTTAGGCACAGACTATGGCTACACCTTC. Encoded protein: CASSLGTDYGYTF. Combining the CDR3 with reference TRBV13 and TRBJ1-2 gives the whole variable domain AAGVIQSPRHLIKEKRETATLKCYPIPRHDTVYWYQQGPGQDPQFLISFYEKMQSDKGSIPDRFSAQQFSDYHSELNMSSLELGDSALYFCASSLGTDYGYTFGSGTRLTVV.

This clonotype was counted ten times or more. The chain employs TRBV5-4 and TRBJ2-5, with 9 bases matching TRBD2. Trimming cost V 0 bases and J 1 base; bases outside gene matches: 4. Looked up from germline, CDR1 is SGHNT and CDR2 is YYREEE (reference sequence). The CDR3 consists of 16 residues. CDR3 residues: CASSLDPSGAQETQYF. The CDR3 DNA sequence: TGTGCCAGCAGCTTGGACCCTAGCGGGGCCCAAGAGACCCAGTACTTC. Based on the CDR3 plus reference TRBV5-4 and TRBJ2-5, the full variable domain is ETGVTQSPTHLIKTRGQQVTLRCSSQSGHNTVSWYQQALGQGPQFIFQYYREEENGRGNFPPRFSGLQFPNYSSELNVNALELDDSALYLCASSLDPSGAQETQYFGPGTRLLVL.

This clonotype was observed a few times. The chain links TRBV29-1 to TRBJ2-7; D may be TRBD2 (5 bases). The CDR3 runs to 12 residues. Between the trimmed V and J ends, which lost 0 bases and 6 bases, there was a span of 9 bases. Germline V lookup: CDR1 SQVTM, CDR2 ANQGSEA. The CDR3, as DNA: TGCAGCGTTGAAGATCCCCGGGGCGAGCAGTACTTC. Its translation is CSVEDPRGEQYF.

The genes are TRBV12-3 or TRBV12-4 and TRBJ1-1; the match to TRBD1 covers 8 bases. J gave up 5 bases and V 3 bases, and 8 bases lay outside the gene matches. The CDR3 has 15 amino acids. This CDR3 reads CASSFRGRMGTEAFF. DNA for the CDR3: TGTGCCAGCAGTTTCAGGGGGCGGATGGGAACTGAAGCTTTCTTT.